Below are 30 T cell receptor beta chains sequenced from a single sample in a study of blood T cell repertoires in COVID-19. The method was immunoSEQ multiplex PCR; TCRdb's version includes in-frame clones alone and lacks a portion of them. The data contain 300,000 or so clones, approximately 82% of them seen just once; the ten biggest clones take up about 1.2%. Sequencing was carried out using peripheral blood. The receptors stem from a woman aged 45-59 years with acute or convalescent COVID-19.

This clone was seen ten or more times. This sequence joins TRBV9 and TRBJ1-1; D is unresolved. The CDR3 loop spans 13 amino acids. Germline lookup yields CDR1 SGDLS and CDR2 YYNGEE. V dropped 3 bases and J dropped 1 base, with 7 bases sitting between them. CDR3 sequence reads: CASSAYTNTEAFF. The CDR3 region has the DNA TGTGCCAGCAGCGCATACACGAACACTGAAGCTTTCTTT.

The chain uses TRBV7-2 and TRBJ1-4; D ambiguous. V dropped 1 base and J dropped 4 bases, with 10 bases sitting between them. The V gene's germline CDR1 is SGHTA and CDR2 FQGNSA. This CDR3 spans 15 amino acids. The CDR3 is CASSLVGRYNEKLFF. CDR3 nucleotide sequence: TGTGCCAGCAGCTTAGTTGGCCGATATAATGAAAAACTGTTTTTT. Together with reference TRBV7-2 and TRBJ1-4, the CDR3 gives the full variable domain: GAGVSQSPSNKVTEKGKDVELRCDPISGHTALYWYRQSLGQGLEFLIYFQGNSAPDKSGLPSDRFSAERTGGSVSTLTIQRTQQEDSAVYLCASSLVGRYNEKLFFGSGTQLSVL.

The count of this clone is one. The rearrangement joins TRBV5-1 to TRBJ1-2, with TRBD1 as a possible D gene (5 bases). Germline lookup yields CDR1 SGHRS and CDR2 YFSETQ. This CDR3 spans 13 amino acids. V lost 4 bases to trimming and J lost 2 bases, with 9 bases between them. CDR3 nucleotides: TGCGCCAGCAGCCAGGAGGGGAACTATGGCTACACCTTC. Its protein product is CASSQEGNYGYTF.

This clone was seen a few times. The CDR3 loop reads CASGQGDETEAFF. The CDR3 coding sequence is TGTGCCAGCGGCCAGGGCGATGAGACTGAAGCTTTCTTT. The J gene is TRBJ1-1, the V gene TRBV28; D is perhaps TRBD1 (5 bases). The CDR3 contains 13 residues. V lost 8 bases and J 5 bases, leaving 15 bases between the germline ends. Germline CDR1 MDHEN, CDR2 SYDVKM.

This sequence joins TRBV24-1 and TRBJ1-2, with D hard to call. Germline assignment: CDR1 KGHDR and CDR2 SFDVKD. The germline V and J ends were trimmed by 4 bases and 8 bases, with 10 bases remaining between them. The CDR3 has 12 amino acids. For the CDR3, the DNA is TGTGCCACCAGTGAACATGCGGGAGGCTACACCTTC. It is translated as CATSEHAGGYTF.

The CDR3 DNA is TGTGCCACCAGTGATTCCCAGGGGGCAGATACGCAGTATTTT. Translated: CATSDSQGADTQYF. The rearrangement uses TRBV24-1 and TRBJ2-3; the match to TRBD1 covers 7 bases. Germline V lookup: CDR1 KGHDR, CDR2 SFDVKD. CDR3 length: 14 residues. V lost 2 bases and J lost 4; bases outside the gene matches: 2.

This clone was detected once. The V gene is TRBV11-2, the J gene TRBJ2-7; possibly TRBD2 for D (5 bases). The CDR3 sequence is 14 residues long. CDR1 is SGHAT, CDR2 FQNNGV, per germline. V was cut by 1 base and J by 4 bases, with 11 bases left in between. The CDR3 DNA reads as TGTGCCAGCAGCTTAGTTCCTAGCTTGTACGAGCAGTACTTC. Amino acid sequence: CASSLVPSLYEQYF.

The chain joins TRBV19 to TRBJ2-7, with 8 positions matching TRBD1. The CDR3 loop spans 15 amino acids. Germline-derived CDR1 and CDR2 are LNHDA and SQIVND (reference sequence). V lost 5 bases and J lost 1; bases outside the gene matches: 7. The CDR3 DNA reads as TGTGCCAGTAGTCCGGGACAGGATTATTCCTACGAGCAGTACTTC. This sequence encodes CASSPGQDYSYEQYF.

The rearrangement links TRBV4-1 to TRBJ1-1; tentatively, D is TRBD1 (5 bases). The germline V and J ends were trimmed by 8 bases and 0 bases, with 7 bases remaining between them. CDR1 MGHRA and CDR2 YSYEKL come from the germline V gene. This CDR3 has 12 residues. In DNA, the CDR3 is TGCGCCAGCCAAGGGGTGAACACTGAAGCTTTCTTT. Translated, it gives CASQGVNTEAFF.

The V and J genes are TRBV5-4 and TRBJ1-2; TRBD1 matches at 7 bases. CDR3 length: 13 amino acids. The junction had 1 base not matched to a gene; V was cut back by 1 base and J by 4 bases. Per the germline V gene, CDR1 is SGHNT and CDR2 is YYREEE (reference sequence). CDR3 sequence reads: CASSLTGAYGYTF. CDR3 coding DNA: TGTGCCAGCAGCTTGACAGGGGCCTATGGCTACACCTTC.

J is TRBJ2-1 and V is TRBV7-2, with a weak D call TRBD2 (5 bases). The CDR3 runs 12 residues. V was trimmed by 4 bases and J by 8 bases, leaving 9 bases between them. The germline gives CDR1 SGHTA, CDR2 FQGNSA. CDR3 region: CASSSGVHEQFF. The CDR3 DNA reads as TGTGCCAGCAGCTCCGGGGTCCATGAGCAGTTCTTC.

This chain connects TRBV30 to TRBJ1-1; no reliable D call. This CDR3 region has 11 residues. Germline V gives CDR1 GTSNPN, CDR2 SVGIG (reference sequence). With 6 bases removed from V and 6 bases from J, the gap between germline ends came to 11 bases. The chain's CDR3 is CACGSESEAFF. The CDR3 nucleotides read TGTGCCTGTGGCAGTGAATCTGAAGCTTTCTTT.

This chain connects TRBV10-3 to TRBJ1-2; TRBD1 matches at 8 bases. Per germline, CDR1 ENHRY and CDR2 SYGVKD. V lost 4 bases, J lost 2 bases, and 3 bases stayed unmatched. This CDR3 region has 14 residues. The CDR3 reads CAISAAGGNYGYTF. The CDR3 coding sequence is TGTGCCATCAGTGCGGCAGGGGGCAACTATGGCTACACCTTC.

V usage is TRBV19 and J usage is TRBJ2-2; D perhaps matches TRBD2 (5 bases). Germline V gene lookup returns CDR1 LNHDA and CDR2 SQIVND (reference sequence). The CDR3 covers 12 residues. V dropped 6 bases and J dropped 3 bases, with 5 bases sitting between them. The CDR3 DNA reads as TGTGCCAGTAGGGGAGACACCGGGGAGCTGTTTTTT. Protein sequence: CASRGDTGELFF. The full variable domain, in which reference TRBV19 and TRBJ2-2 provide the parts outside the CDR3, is DGGITQSPKYLFRKEGQNVTLSCEQNLNHDAMYWYRQDPGQGLRLIYYSQIVNDFQKGDIAEGYSVSREKKESFPLTVTSAQKNPTAFYLCASRGDTGELFFGEGSRLTVL.

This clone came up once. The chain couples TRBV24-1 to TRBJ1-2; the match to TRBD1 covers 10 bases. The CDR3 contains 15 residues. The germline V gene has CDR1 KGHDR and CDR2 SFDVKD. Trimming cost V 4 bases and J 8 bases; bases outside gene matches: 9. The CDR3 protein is CATSDPRQGAGGYTF. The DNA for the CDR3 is TGTGCCACCAGTGACCCTAGACAGGGGGCTGGGGGCTACACCTTC.

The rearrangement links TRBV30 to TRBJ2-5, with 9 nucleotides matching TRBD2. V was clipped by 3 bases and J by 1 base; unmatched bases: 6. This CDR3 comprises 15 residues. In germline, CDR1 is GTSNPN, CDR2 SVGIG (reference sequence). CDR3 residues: CAWRSTSGLQETQYF. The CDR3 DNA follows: TGTGCCTGGAGATCGACTAGCGGACTCCAAGAGACCCAGTACTTC. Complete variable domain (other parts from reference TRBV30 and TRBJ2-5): SQTIHQWPATLVQPVGSPLSLECTVEGTSNPNLYWYRQAAGRGLQLLFYSVGIGQISSEVPQNLSASRPQDRQFILSSKKLLLSDSGFYLCAWRSTSGLQETQYFGPGTRLLVL.

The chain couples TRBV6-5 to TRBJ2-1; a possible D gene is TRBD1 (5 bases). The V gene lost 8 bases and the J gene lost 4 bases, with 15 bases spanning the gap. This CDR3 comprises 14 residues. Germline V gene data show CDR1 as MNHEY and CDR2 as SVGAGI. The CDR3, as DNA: TGTGCCAGCGTACAGACAGTAGGGTACAATGAGCAGTTCTTC. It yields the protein CASVQTVGYNEQFF.

The CDR3 reads CASSRDFPSSYNEQFF. CDR3 bases: TGCGCCAGCAGCCGGGACTTTCCGAGCTCCTACAATGAGCAGTTCTTC. The gene calls are TRBV5-1 and TRBJ2-1, with D possibly matching TRBD2 (6 bases). This CDR3 has 16 amino acids. The germline gives CDR1 SGHRS, CDR2 YFSETQ. Trimming removed 4 bases from V and 0 bases from J, with 14 bases in between.

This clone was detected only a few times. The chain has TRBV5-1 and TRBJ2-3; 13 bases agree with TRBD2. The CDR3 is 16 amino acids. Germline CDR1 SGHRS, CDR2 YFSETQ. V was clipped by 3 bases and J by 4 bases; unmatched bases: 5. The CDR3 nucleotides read TGCGCCAGCAGCTCACTAGCGGGAGGGCGGTCAGATACGCAGTATTTT. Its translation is CASSSLAGGRSDTQYF.

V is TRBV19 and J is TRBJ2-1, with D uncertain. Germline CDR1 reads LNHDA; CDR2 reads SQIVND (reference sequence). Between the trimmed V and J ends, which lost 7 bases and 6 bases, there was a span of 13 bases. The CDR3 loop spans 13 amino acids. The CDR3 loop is CASNPVYSNEQFF. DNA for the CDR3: TGTGCCAGTAATCCCGTGTACAGCAATGAGCAGTTCTTC.

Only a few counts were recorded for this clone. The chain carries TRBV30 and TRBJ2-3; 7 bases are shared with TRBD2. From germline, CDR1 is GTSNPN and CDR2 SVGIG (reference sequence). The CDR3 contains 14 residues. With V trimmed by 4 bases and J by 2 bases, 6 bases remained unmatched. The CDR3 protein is CAWTVGGSTDTQYF. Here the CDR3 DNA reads TGTGCCTGGACCGTCGGGGGGTCCACAGATACGCAGTATTTT.

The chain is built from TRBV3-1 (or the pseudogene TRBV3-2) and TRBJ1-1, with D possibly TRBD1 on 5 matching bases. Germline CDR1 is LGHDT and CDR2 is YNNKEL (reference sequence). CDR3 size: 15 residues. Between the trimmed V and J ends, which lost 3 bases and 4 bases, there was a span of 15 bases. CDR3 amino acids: CASSHLRGVTTEAFF. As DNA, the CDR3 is TGTGCCAGCAGCCATTTAAGGGGCGTGACCACTGAAGCTTTCTTT.

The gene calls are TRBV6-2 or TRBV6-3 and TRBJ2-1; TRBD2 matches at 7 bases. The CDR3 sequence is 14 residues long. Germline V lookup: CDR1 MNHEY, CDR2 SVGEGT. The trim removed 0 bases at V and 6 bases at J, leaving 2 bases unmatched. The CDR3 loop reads CASSYSRTSNEQFF. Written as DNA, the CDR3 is TGTGCCAGCAGTTACTCGAGGACTAGCAATGAGCAGTTCTTC.

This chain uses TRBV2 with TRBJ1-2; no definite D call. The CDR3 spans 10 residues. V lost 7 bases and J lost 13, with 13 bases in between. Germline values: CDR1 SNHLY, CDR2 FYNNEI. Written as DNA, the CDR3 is TGTGCCAGCATTGGGCTCTTACCCACCTTC. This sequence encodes CASIGLLPTF.

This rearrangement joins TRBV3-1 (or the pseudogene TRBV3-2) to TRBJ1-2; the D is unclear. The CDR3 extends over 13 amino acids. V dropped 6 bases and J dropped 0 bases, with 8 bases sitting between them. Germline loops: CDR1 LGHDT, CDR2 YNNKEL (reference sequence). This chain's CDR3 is CASSRLANYGYTF. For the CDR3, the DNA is TGTGCCAGCAGTCGGCTAGCTAACTATGGCTACACCTTC.

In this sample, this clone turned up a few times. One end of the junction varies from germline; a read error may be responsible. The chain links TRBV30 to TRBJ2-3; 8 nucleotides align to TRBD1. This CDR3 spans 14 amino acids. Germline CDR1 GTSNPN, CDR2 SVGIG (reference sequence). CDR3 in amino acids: CAWRSGTGTNTQYF. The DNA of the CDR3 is TGTGCCTGGCGCTCCGGGACAGGCACAAATACGCAGTATTTT.

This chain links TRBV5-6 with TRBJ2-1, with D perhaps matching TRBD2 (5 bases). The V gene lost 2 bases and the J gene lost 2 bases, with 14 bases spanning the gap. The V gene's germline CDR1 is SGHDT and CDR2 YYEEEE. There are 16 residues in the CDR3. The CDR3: CASSFIVERAYNEQFF. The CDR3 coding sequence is TGTGCCAGCAGCTTTATCGTGGAGAGGGCCTACAATGAGCAGTTCTTC.

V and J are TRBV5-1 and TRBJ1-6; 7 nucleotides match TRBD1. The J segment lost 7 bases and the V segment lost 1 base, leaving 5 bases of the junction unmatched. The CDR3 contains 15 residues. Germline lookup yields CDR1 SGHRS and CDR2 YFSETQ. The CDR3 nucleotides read TGCGCCAGCAGCTTGTTAGAGGGGGCCAATTCACCCCTCCACTTT. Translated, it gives CASSLLEGANSPLHF.

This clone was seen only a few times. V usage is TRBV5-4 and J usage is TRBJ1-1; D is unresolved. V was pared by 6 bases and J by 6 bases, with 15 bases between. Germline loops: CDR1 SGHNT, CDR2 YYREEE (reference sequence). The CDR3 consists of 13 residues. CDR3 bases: TGTGCCAGCAATAAGGTTGAGGGATCTGAAGCTTTCTTT. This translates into CASNKVEGSEAFF.

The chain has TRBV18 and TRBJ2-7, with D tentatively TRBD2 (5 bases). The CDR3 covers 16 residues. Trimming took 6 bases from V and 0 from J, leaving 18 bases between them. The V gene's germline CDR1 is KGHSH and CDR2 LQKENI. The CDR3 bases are TGTGCCAGCTCCCAAGGTCCGGCAGGACTCTCCTACGAGCAGTACTTC. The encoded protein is CASSQGPAGLSYEQYF.